Following are 5 T cell receptor beta chains from one sample sequenced in a study of cytomegalovirus exposure and HLA in healthy donors. PCR employed 60 Vbeta and 13 Jbeta primers. Profiling relied on immunoSEQ multiplex PCR, and the TCRdb table lists in-frame clones only, not all of them. The top ten clones hold around 9.1% of a sample with around 120,000 clones, about 80% of them seen once. The material sequenced was PBMCs. The receptors shown here come from a woman aged 45-65 years in good health and CMV-seropositive.

The chain uses TRBV15 and TRBJ1-4; 9 bases map to TRBD1. The CDR3 runs to 17 residues. Germline V gives CDR1 LNHNV, CDR2 YYDKDF (reference sequence). After removal of 2 bases from V and 7 bases from J, the junction contained 11 bases not matched to a gene. CDR3: CATSRQRGTGRGEKLFF. As DNA, the CDR3 is TGTGCCACCAGCAGACAGAGAGGGACAGGGAGGGGTGAAAAACTGTTTTTT.

The CDR3 loop is CASSVAGGQVADTQYF. The CDR3 DNA is TGCGCCAGCAGCGTAGCGGGGGGGCAAGTTGCAGATACGCAGTATTTT. V and J are TRBV5-1 and TRBJ2-3; 11 bases align to TRBD2. Unmatched junction bases numbered 8, after V lost 4 bases and J lost 4 bases. Germline CDR1 and CDR2: SGHRS and YFSETQ. The CDR3 totals 16 residues. The full variable domain, rest sourced from reference TRBV5-1 and TRBJ2-3, is KAGVTQTPRYLIKTRGQQVTLSCSPISGHRSVSWYQQTPGQGLQFLFEYFSETQRNKGNFPGRFSGRQFSNSRSEMNVSTLELGDSALYLCASSVAGGQVADTQYFGPGTRLTVL.

V is TRBV19 and J is TRBJ1-5; TRBD1 aligns across 7 bases. V gave up 4 bases and J gave up 5 bases; unmatched junction bases: 14. CDR1 and CDR2 (germline): LNHDA, SQIVND (reference sequence). The CDR3 spans 17 residues. CDR3 nucleotide sequence: TGTGCCAGTAGTAGGCCCCTTCCCAACAGGGGTCATCAGCCCCAGCATTTT. Residues: CASSRPLPNRGHQPQHF.

The V and J genes are TRBV19 and TRBJ2-7; 8 positions agree with TRBD2. The CDR3 has 14 residues. V lost 6 bases, J lost 2 bases, and 6 bases stayed unmatched. Germline V lookup: CDR1 LNHDA, CDR2 SQIVND (reference sequence). In DNA form, the CDR3 reads TGTGCCAGTAGCGGGACTAGATCAACCTACGAGCAGTACTTC. The encoded protein is CASSGTRSTYEQYF.

The V and J genes are TRBV30 and TRBJ2-5; tentatively, D is TRBD1 (6 bases). This CDR3 has 14 residues. Trimming cost V 1 base and J 1 base, with 10 bases left between them. Germline CDR1 reads GTSNPN; CDR2 reads SVGIG (reference sequence). The CDR3 reads CAWSGQVLQETQYF. CDR3 bases: TGTGCCTGGAGTGGACAGGTTCTCCAAGAGACCCAGTACTTC.